These T cell receptor beta chains were read from a single sample in a study of cytomegalovirus exposure and HLA in healthy donors. The repertoire was sequenced with immunoSEQ multiplex PCR; TCRdb's copy has only in-frame clones and lacks some. The sample includes about 130,000 clones, under 10% of them seen just once. Input material: PBMCs. Receptors originate from a middle-aged woman in good health and CMV-seropositive. Both conserved end residues are part of each CDR3. The order of the fields is clone size, CDR3 length, V gene, J gene, D gene, CDR3 DNA, CDR3 protein. D genes are given only for firm matches. The size of a clone is reported for some rows only, either as once, few or many, or as a class for expanded clones.

NA	14	TRBV29-1	TRBJ1-3	NA	TGCAGCGTTGAAGTGGGGGGCTCTGGAAACACCATATATTTT	CSVEVGGSGNTIYF
few	16	TRBV2	TRBJ1-5	TRBD1	TGTGCCAGCAGTGCCAGCGGACAGGGGTGGACTCAGCCCCAGCATTTT	CASSASGQGWTQPQHF
NA	17	TRBV10-1	TRBJ1-3	NA	TGCGCCAGCAGTGAGTCGACCGGGGGGAGGGTCGGAAACACCATATATTTT	CASSESTGGRVGNTIYF
few	15	TRBV6-5	TRBJ2-4	TRBD2	TGTGCCAGCAGTTACTCCCGGGACTATCGAAACATTCAGTACTTC	CASSYSRDYRNIQYF
NA	12	TRBV7-3	TRBJ2-3	NA	TGTGCCAGCAGTAATCTCAGGGATACGCAGTATTTT	CASSNLRDTQYF
few	15	TRBV4-1	TRBJ1-2	TRBD1	TGCGCCAGCAGCCCGGTCGACAGGGCAGACTATGGCTACACCTTC	CASSPVDRADYGYTF
few	16	TRBV5-4	TRBJ1-6	TRBD1	TGTGCCAGCAGCCCCGGCCGGGGACAGGGCAATTCACCCCTCCACTTT	CASSPGRGQGNSPLHF
few	15	TRBV10-3	TRBJ2-1	NA	TGTGCCATCAGTGAAGGCCGGGGGGCAGGTGGTGAGCAGTTCTTC	CAISEGRGAGGEQFF
NA	15	TRBV5-1	TRBJ1-1	NA	TGCGCCAGCAGCCTCACTAAGACAGTGAACACTGAAGCTTTCTTT	CASSLTKTVNTEAFF
few	16	TRBV6-6	TRBJ1-1	TRBD1	TGTGCCAGCAGCCACCAAAGGACAGGCCTGAACACTGAAGCTTTCTTT	CASSHQRTGLNTEAFF
NA	17	TRBV12-5	TRBJ2-3	TRBD2	TGTGCTAGTGGTTTGGGGACTAGCGGGGGGGCCGCAGATACGCAGTATTTT	CASGLGTSGGAADTQYF
NA	16	TRBV2	TRBJ1-1	NA	TGTGCCAGCAGTGAAGCGCTCCAGACAGTGAACACTGAAGCTTTCTTT	CASSEALQTVNTEAFF
NA	13	TRBV6-6	TRBJ1-1	NA	TGTGCCAGCAGTCCTCCAGGGAACACTGAAGCTTTCTTT	CASSPPGNTEAFF
few	12	TRBV27	TRBJ1-4	NA	TGTGCCAGCAGTTTGATCGGTGAAAAACTGTTTTTT	CASSLIGEKLFF
NA	13	TRBV7-9	TRBJ2-1	NA	TGTGCCAGCAGCGGAAAAGGCGCGGATGAGCAGTTCTTC	CASSGKGADEQFF
few	13	TRBV6-6	TRBJ2-5	NA	TGTGCCAGCAGTTACAATAGGGGAGAGACCCAGTACTTC	CASSYNRGETQYF
NA	16	TRBV5-1	TRBJ2-3	TRBD2	TGCGCCAGCAGCTGGGCGGCTAGCGGGGGCGTTAATACGCAGTATTTT	CASSWAASGGVNTQYF
few	13	TRBV10-1	TRBJ1-3	NA	TGCGCCAGCAGCCGACAAGCTGGAAACACCATATATTTT	CASSRQAGNTIYF
NA	13	TRBV11-3	TRBJ1-2	NA	TGTGCCAGCAGCTTAGGTCGAGAAAATGGCTACACCTTC	CASSLGRENGYTF
few	13	TRBV10-2	TRBJ2-7	TRBD1	TGCGCCAGCATACAGGGGGCTTCCTACGAGCAGTACTTC	CASIQGASYEQYF
NA	14	TRBV5-1	TRBJ2-3	TRBD2	TGCGCCAGCAGCTACGGGGGGGCGGGAGATACGCAGTATTTT	CASSYGGAGDTQYF
NA	14	TRBV2	TRBJ2-1	TRBD2	TGTGCCAGCAGTCGACTAGCGGGGCCCAATGAGCAGTTCTTC	CASSRLAGPNEQFF
few	15	TRBV7-2	TRBJ2-1	TRBD2	TGTGCCAGCAGCGGGACTAGCGGGGGTAGCAATGAGCAGTTCTTC	CASSGTSGGSNEQFF
NA	17	TRBV5-6	TRBJ1-6	NA	TGTGCCAGCAGCTTGGGATGGGGTCGGGGATATAATTCACCCCTCCACTTT	CASSLGWGRGYNSPLHF
NA	12	TRBV7-2	TRBJ2-3	NA	TGTGCCAGCAGCACCCGGGAAGATACGCAGTATTTT	CASSTREDTQYF